The TCR beta chain under discussion was sequenced for a study of CD8+CD57+ T cells in acquired aplastic anemia. On the study more broadly: Recorded DNA amounts for sorted CD4+ and CD8+ cells had an average of 3.2 ug.

Turning to this clonotype: The antigen remains unidentified.

Broader study findings: Significant differences in CD8+ Simpson's diversity were not observed between patients and controls. The study identified roughly 29 CD8+ CDR3 sequences shared by patients and controls.

This CDR3 is 14 amino acids long. CDR1 is SGHKS, CDR2 YYEKEE, per germline (reference sequence). With 1 base clipped from V and 3 bases from J, the junction kept 2 bases outside the gene matches. It was genomic DNA that served as the template for profiling TCR beta VDJ and CDR3. One entry per CDR3 protein, called by TCRdb with MiXCR from the reads. The top ten clones hold roughly three fifths of a sample with around 210,000 distinct CDR3 sequences, less than 75% of them seen once. The authors sequenced patients whose flow cytometry had shown CD8+CD57+ cell expansion. The blood sampling took place in patients who had so far received no therapy.

The TCR originated in a human donor with aplastic anemia. Sample: sorted CD4+, CD8+, or CD8+CD57+ T cells (not recorded which) from PBMCs. V and J are TRBV5-5 and TRBJ2-5; 8 bases are shared with TRBD1. As DNA, the CDR3 is TGTGCCAGCAGCTTGCAGGGGGCGAAAGAGACCCAGTACTTC. It yields the protein CASSLQGAKETQYF.